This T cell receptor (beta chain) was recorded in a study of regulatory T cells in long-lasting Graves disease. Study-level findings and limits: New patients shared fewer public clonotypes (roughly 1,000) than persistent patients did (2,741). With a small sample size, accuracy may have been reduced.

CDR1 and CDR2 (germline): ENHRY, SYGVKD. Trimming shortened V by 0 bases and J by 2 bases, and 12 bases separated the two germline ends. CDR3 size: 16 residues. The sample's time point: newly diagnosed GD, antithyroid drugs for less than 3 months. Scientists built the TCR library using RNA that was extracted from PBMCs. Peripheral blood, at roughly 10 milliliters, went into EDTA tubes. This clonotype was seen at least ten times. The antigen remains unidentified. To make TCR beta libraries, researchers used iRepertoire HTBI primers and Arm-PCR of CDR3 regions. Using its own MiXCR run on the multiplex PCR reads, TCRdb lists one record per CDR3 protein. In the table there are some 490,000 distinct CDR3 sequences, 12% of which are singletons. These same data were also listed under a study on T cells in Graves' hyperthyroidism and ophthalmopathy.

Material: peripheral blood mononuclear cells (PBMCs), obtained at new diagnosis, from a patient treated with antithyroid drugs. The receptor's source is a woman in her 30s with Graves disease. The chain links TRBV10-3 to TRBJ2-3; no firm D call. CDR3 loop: CAISESSRPDTDTQYF. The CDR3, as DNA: TGTGCCATCAGTGAGTCGTCGAGGCCGGACACAGATACGCAGTATTTT.